The 18 T cell receptor beta chains given below trace back to one sample, sequenced in a study of OX40 agonist ivuxolimab in advanced cancers. The protocol was immunoSEQ multiplex PCR, while the TCRdb copy is restricted to in-frame clones and leaves out a portion. Of 55,000 to 65,000 clones listed, roughly 84% are singletons. The sample here was CD4+ or CD8+ T cells sorted from blood, taken in a trial of the OX40 agonist ivuxolimab. These receptor sequences come from an adult with an advanced solid tumor such as melanoma, head and neck, liver or kidney cancer.

The chain joins TRBV15 to TRBJ1-2; D is perhaps TRBD1 (5 bases). The CDR3 runs to 13 residues. Germline V gene lookup returns CDR1 LNHNV and CDR2 YYDKDF (reference sequence). V was shortened by 3 bases and J by 4 bases, with 9 bases between the two germline ends. CDR3 sequence reads: CATSSRGAYGYTF. The CDR3 DNA sequence: TGTGCCACCAGCAGCCGAGGGGCCTATGGCTACACCTTC.

The chain has TRBV28 and TRBJ2-3, with D unresolved. Trimming shortened V by 6 bases and J by 2 bases, and 9 bases separated the two germline ends. CDR3 size: 13 residues. Germline CDR1 is MDHEN and CDR2 is SYDVKM. CDR3 in amino acids: CASSPRPTDTQYF. For the CDR3, the DNA is TGTGCCAGCAGCCCCCGTCCCACAGATACGCAGTATTTT.

The V and J genes are TRBV7-2 and TRBJ1-4; D gene unclear. Trimming pared 6 bases from V and 0 bases from J, leaving 5 bases between. The CDR3 runs 13 residues. The germline gives CDR1 SGHTA, CDR2 FQGNSA. CDR3 DNA: TGTGCCAGCAGGGGTTCAACTAATGAAAAACTGTTTTTT. Protein sequence: CASRGSTNEKLFF.

V gene TRBV7-9 combines with J gene TRBJ1-3, with D hard to call. The CDR3 contains 13 residues. Per germline, CDR1 SEHNR and CDR2 FQNEAQ (reference sequence). Trimming removed 5 bases from V and 0 bases from J, with 5 bases in between. The CDR3 sequence: CASSVDSGNTIYF. CDR3 DNA: TGTGCCAGCAGCGTAGACTCTGGAAACACCATATATTTT.

V and J are TRBV6-1 and TRBJ2-3; TRBD2 is a possible D gene (5 bases). Trimming removed 8 bases at V and 2 bases at J, with 11 bases between. This CDR3 is built from 13 residues. In germline, CDR1 is MNHNS, CDR2 SASEGT. For the CDR3, the DNA is TGTGCCAGCGGGGAGACTTACACAGATACGCAGTATTTT. It yields the protein CASGETYTDTQYF.

The rearrangement joins TRBV11-3 to TRBJ2-1; 7 bases align to TRBD2. The CDR3 runs 15 residues. Germline CDR1 reads SGHNT; CDR2 reads YENEEA. With 4 bases clipped from V and 6 bases from J, the junction kept 9 bases outside the gene matches. CDR3 sequence reads: CASSSTSVRGNEQFF. In nucleotides, the CDR3 is TGTGCCAGCAGCTCCACTAGCGTTAGGGGCAATGAGCAGTTCTTC.

V is TRBV29-1 and J is TRBJ2-5; 8 positions agree with TRBD2. Germline assignment: CDR1 SQVTM and CDR2 ANQGSEA. The CDR3 length is 13 residues. The J segment lost 3 bases and the V segment lost 4 bases, leaving 4 bases of the junction unmatched. The CDR3 loop reads CSVVGSGKETQYF. DNA for the CDR3: TGCAGCGTTGTCGGTAGCGGGAAAGAGACCCAGTACTTC.

V usage is TRBV5-1 and J usage is TRBJ2-3; D ambiguous. CDR1 and CDR2 (germline): SGHRS, YFSETQ. V lost 5 bases to trimming and J lost 5 bases, with 9 bases between them. The CDR3 length is 12 residues. CDR3 in amino acids: CASRTQLDTQYF. The CDR3 coding sequence is TGCGCCAGCAGGACGCAGTTAGATACGCAGTATTTT.

The genes are TRBV5-1 and TRBJ2-7; 7 bases match TRBD2. The ends lost 4 bases at V and 6 bases at J; junction bases unmatched: 10. The CDR3 totals 14 residues. Germline-derived CDR1 and CDR2 are SGHRS and YFSETQ. The CDR3 region has the DNA TGCGCCAGCAGCCCCGGGACTACCCTAGGCGAGCAGTACTTC. This encodes CASSPGTTLGEQYF.

V is TRBV30 and J is TRBJ1-2; D ambiguous. Per the germline V gene, CDR1 is GTSNPN and CDR2 is SVGIG (reference sequence). Trimming pared 4 bases from V and 8 bases from J, leaving 14 bases between. This CDR3 contains 12 residues. The DNA for the CDR3 is TGTGCCTGGATAACGCAGGTGGACGGCTACACCTTC. Translating it yields CAWITQVDGYTF.

The chain uses TRBV14 and TRBJ2-7; TRBD1 aligns across 8 bases. V lost 1 base and J lost 3; bases outside the gene matches: 2. In germline, CDR1 is SGHDN, CDR2 FVKESK. The CDR3 runs 14 residues. The CDR3 sequence: CASSQAGQVYEQYF. The CDR3 DNA follows: TGTGCCAGCAGCCAAGCGGGACAGGTCTACGAGCAGTACTTC. Complete variable domain (other parts from reference TRBV14 and TRBJ2-7): EAGVTQFPSHSVIEKGQTVTLRCDPISGHDNLYWYRRVMGKEIKFLLHFVKESKQDESGMPNNRFLAERTGGTYSTLKVQPAELEDSGVYFCASSQAGQVYEQYFGPGTRLTVT.

The chain joins TRBV5-1 to TRBJ1-5; D uncertain. This CDR3 comprises 14 residues. Per the germline V gene, CDR1 is SGHRS and CDR2 is YFSETQ. Trimming cost V 0 bases and J 0 bases, with 4 bases left between them. CDR3: CASSLEASNQPQHF. DNA for the CDR3: TGCGCCAGCAGCTTGGAGGCTAGCAATCAGCCCCAGCATTTT.

The chain is built from TRBV2 and TRBJ2-5; 7 nucleotides align to TRBD1. The CDR3 has 15 residues. Looked up from germline, CDR1 is SNHLY and CDR2 is FYNNEI. The V gene end was trimmed by 0 bases and the J gene end by 4 bases; junction bases not matched to a gene: 5. As DNA, the CDR3 is TGTGCCAGCAGTGAAGCCCTGACAGGGTTAGAGACCCAGTACTTC. Translating it yields CASSEALTGLETQYF.

The chain is built from TRBV28 and TRBJ1-1, with D unclear. The CDR3 has 12 residues. Per the germline V gene, CDR1 is MDHEN and CDR2 is SYDVKM. V dropped 3 bases and J dropped 7 bases, with 9 bases sitting between them. CDR3 sequence reads: CASSFGQLEAFF. In DNA form, the CDR3 reads TGTGCCAGCAGTTTCGGGCAACTTGAAGCTTTCTTT.

The rearrangement links TRBV15 to TRBJ2-7, with 7 bases aligning to TRBD2. After removal of 0 bases from V and 5 bases from J, the junction contained 4 bases not matched to a gene. From germline, CDR1 is LNHNV and CDR2 YYDKDF (reference sequence). This CDR3 has 14 amino acids. CDR3 in DNA: TGTGCCACCAGCAGAGATAGGCGGGAGCACGAGCAGTACTTC. The encoded protein is CATSRDRREHEQYF.

V and J are TRBV7-2 and TRBJ2-7; 7 nucleotides agree with TRBD2. V was pared by 3 bases and J by 1 base, with 6 bases of the junction left unmatched. CDR3 length equals 15 residues. Germline loops: CDR1 SGHTA, CDR2 FQGNSA. The CDR3: CASSFGLAASYEQYF. CDR3 nucleotide sequence: TGTGCCAGCAGCTTCGGGCTAGCGGCTTCCTACGAGCAGTACTTC. The complete variable domain, with remaining parts taken from reference TRBV7-2 and TRBJ2-7, reads GAGVSQSPSNKVTEKGKDVELRCDPISGHTALYWYRQSLGQGLEFLIYFQGNSAPDKSGLPSDRFSAERTGGSVSTLTIQRTQQEDSAVYLCASSFGLAASYEQYFGPGTRLTVT.

The gene calls are TRBV9 and TRBJ1-1; D is possibly TRBD1 (6 bases). Germline CDR1 is SGDLS and CDR2 is YYNGEE. This CDR3 is built from 16 residues. V lost 3 bases to trimming and J lost 0 bases, with 15 bases between them. CDR3 in amino acids: CASSGGQGMVNTEAFF. The CDR3 coding sequence is TGTGCCAGCAGCGGGGGGCAGGGGATGGTGAACACTGAAGCTTTCTTT.

The chain links TRBV29-1 to TRBJ2-5; weak D call: TRBD2 (7 bases). The CDR3 sequence is 15 residues long. Trimming removed 6 bases at V and 4 bases at J, with 21 bases between. Per the germline V gene, CDR1 is SQVTM and CDR2 is ANQGSEA. The CDR3 DNA sequence: TGCAGCGTCGCTCGCAGCGGGATAGGGGGAGAGACCCAGTACTTC. Residues: CSVARSGIGGETQYF.